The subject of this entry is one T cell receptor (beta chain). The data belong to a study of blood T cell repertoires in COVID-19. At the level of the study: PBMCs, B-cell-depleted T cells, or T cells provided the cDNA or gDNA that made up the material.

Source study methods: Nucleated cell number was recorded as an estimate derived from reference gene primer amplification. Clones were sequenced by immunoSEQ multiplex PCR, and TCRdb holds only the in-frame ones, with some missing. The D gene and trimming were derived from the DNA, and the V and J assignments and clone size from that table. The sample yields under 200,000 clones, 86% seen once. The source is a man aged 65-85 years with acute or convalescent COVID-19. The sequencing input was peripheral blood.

The CDR3 sequence: CASSQEGLPVGNEKLFF. The CDR3 coding sequence is TGCGCCAGCAGCCAAGAGGGACTTCCTGTTGGTAATGAAAAACTGTTTTTT. This chain links TRBV4-1 with TRBJ1-4, with a tentative D call TRBD1 (5 bases). The CDR3 is 17 residues long. V lost 0 bases and J lost 4, with 15 bases in between. Germline CDR1 reads MGHRA; CDR2 reads YSYEKL.